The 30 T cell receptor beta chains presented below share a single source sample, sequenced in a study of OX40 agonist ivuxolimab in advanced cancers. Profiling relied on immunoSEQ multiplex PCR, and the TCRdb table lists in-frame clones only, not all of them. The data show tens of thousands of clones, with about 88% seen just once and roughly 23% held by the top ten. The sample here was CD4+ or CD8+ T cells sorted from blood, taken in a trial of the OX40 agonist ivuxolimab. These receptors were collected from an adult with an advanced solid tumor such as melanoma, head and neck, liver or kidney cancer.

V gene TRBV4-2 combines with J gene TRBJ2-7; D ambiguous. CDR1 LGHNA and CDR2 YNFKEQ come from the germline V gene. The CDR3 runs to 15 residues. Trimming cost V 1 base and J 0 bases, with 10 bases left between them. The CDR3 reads CASSQVTEPSYEQYF. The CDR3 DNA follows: TGTGCCAGCAGCCAAGTGACGGAGCCCTCCTACGAGCAGTACTTC.

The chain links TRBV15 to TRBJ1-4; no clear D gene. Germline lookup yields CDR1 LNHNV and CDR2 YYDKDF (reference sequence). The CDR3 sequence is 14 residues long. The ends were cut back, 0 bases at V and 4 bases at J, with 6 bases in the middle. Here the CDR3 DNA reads TGTGCCACCAGCAGAGATCGGTATAATGAAAAACTGTTTTTT. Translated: CATSRDRYNEKLFF.

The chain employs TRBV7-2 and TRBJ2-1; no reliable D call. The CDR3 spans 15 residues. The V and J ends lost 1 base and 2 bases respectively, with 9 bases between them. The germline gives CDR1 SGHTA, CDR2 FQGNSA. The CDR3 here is CASSLVAEAYNEQFF. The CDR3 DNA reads TGTGCCAGCAGCTTAGTGGCAGAGGCCTACAATGAGCAGTTCTTC.

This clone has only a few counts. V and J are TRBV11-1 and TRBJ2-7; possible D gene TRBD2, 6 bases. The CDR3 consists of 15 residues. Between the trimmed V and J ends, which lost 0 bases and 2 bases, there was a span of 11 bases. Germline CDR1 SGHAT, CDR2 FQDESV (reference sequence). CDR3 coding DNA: TGTGCCAGCAGCTTAGCGGCTAGCGAGACCTACGAGCAGTACTTC. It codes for CASSLAASETYEQYF.

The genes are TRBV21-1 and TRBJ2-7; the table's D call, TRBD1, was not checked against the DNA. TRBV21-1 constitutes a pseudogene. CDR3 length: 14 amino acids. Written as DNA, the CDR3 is TGTGCCAGCAGCGATACAGGGGGCTCATACGAGCAGTACTTC. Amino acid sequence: CASSDTGGSYEQYF.

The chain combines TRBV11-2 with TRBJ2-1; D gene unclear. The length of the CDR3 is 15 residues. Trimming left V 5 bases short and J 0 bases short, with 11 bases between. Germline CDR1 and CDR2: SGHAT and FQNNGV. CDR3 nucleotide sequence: TGTGCCAGCAGCAACGACCTGAGCTCCTACAATGAGCAGTTCTTC. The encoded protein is CASSNDLSSYNEQFF. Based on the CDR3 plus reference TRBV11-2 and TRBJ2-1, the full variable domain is EAGVAQSPRYKIIEKRQSVAFWCNPISGHATLYWYQQILGQGPKLLIQFQNNGVVDDSQLPKDRFSAERLKGVDSTLKIQPAKLEDSAVYLCASSNDLSSYNEQFFGPGTRLTVL.

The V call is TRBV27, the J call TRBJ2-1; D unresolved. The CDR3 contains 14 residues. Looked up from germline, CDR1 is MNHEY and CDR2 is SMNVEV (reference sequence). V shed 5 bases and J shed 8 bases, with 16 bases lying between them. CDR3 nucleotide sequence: TGTGCCAGCAGTGTCTCCCGTCTGGGCCATGAGCAGTTCTTC. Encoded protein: CASSVSRLGHEQFF.

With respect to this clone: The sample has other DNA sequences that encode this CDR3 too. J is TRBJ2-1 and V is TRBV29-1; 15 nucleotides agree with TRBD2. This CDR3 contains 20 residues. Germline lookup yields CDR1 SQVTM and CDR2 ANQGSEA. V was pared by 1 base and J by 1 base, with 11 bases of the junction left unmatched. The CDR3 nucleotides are TGCAGCGTTGAAGGGCTCCCCGGGACTAGCGGGAGGAGTTCCTACAATGAGCAGTTCTTC. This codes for CSVEGLPGTSGRSSYNEQFF.

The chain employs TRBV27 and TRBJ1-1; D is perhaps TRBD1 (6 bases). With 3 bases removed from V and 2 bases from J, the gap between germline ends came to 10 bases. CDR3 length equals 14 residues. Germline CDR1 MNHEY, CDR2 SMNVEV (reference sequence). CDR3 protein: CASSFTGRNTEAFF. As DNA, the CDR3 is TGTGCCAGCAGTTTTACAGGGAGAAACACTGAAGCTTTCTTT.

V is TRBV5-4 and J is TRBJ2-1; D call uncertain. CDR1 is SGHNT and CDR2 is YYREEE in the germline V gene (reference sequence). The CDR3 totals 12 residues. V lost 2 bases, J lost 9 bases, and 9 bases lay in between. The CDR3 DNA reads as TGTGCCAGCAGCTTTGATTATAGTGAGCAGTTCTTC. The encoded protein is CASSFDYSEQFF.

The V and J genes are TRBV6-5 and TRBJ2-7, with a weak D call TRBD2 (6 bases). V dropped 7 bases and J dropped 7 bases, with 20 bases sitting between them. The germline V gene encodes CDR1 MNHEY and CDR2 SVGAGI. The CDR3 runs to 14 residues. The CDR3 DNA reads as TGTGCCAGCACCCGAGGCGAAATAAGCGGGGAGCAGTACTTC. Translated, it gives CASTRGEISGEQYF.

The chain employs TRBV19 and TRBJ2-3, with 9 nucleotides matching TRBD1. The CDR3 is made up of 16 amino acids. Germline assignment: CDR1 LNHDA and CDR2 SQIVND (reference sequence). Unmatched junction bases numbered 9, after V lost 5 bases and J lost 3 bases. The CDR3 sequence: CASSGYGTGLTDTQYF. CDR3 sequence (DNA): TGTGCCAGTAGTGGCTATGGGACAGGGCTAACAGATACGCAGTATTTT.

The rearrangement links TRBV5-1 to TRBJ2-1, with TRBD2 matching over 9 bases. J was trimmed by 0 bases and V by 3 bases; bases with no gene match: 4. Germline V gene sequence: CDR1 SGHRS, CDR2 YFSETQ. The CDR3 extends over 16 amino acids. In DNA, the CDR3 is TGCGCCAGCAGCTGGACTAGCGAGAGCTCCTACAATGAGCAGTTCTTC. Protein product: CASSWTSESSYNEQFF.

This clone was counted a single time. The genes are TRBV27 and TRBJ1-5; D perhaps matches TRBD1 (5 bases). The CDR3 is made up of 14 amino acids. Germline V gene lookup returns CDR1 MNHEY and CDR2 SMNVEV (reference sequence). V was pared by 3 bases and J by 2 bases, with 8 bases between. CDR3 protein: CASSFQGGNQPQHF. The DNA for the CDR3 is TGTGCCAGCAGTTTCCAGGGCGGCAATCAGCCCCAGCATTTT.

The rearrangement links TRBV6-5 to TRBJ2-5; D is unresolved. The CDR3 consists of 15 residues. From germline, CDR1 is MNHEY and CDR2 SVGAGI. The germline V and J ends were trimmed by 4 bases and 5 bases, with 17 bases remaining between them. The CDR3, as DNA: TGTGCCAGCAGTTCCCCAGGAGAAGGTCGGGAGACCCAGTACTTC. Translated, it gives CASSSPGEGRETQYF.

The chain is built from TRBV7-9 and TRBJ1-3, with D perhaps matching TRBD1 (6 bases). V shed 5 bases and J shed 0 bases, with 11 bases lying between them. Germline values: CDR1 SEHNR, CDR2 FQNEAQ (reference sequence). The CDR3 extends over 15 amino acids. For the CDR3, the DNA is TGTGCCAGCAGCGACACAGGGATCTCTGGAAACACCATATATTTT. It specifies CASSDTGISGNTIYF. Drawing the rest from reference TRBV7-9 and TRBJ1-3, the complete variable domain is DTGVSQNPRHKITKRGQNVTFRCDPISEHNRLYWYRQTLGQGPEFLTYFQNEAQLEKSRLLSDRFSAERPKGSFSTLEIQRTEQGDSAMYLCASSDTGISGNTIYFGEGSWLTVV.

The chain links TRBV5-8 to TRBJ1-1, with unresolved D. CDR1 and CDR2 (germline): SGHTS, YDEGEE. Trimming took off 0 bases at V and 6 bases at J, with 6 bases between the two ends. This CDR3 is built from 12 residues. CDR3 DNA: TGTGCCAGCAGCTTGGAACGCCCTGAAGCTTTCTTT. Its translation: CASSLERPEAFF.

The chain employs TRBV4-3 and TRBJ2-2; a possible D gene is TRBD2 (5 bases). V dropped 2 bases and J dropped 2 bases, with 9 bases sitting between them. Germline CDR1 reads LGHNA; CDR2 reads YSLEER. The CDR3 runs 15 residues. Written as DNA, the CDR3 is TGCGCCAGCAGCCAAAGCTCGGGAAACACCGGGGAGCTGTTTTTT. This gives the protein CASSQSSGNTGELFF.

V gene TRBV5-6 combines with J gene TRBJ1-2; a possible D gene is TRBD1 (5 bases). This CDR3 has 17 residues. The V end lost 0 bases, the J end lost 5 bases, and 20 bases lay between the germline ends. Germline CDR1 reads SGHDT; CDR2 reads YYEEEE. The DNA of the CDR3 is TGTGCCAGCAGCTTGGCGGCAGGGATGAGCCTTGAGTATGGCTACACCTTC. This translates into CASSLAAGMSLEYGYTF.

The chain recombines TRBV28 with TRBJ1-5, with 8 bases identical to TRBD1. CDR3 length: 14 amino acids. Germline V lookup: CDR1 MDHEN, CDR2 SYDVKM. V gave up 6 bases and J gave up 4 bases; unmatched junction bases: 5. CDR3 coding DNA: TGTGCCAGCAGATACGACAGGGGAAATCAGCCCCAGCATTTT. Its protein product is CASRYDRGNQPQHF.

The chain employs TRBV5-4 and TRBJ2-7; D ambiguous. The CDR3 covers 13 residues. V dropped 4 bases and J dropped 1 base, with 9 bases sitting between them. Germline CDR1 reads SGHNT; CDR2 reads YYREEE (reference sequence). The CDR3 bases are TGTGCCAGCAGCGCCATTGGGTCCTACGAGCAGTACTTC. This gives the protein CASSAIGSYEQYF.

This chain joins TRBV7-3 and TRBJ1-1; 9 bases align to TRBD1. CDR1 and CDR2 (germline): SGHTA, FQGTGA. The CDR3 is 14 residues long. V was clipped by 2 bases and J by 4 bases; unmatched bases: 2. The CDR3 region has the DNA TGTGCCAGCAGCTTACTACAGGGGGCCACTGAAGCTTTCTTT. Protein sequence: CASSLLQGATEAFF.

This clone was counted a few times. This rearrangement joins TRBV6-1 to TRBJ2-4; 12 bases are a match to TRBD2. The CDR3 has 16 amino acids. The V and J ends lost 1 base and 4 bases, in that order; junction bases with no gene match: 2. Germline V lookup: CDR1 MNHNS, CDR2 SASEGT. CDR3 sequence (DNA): TGTGCCAGCAGTGAAGGGCTAGCGGGAGGGAAAAACATTCAGTACTTC. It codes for CASSEGLAGGKNIQYF.

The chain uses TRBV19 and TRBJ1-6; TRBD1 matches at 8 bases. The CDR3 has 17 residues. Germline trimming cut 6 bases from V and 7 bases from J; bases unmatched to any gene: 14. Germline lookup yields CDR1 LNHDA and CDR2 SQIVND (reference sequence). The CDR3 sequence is CASSIYLDRAWNSPLHF. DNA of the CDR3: TGTGCCAGTAGCATATATTTGGACAGGGCGTGGAATTCACCCCTCCACTTT.

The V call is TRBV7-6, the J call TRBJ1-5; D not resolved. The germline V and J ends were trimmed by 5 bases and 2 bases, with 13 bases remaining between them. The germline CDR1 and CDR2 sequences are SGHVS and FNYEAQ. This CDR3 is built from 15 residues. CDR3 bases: TGTGCCAGCAGCCCGGAGGAAGGCGGCAATCAGCCCCAGCATTTT. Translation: CASSPEEGGNQPQHF.

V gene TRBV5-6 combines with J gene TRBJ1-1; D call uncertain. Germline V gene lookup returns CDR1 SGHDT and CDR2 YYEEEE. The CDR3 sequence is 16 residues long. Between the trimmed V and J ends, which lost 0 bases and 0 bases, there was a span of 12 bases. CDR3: CASSLDGFTVNTEAFF. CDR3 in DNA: TGTGCCAGCAGCTTGGACGGGTTTACAGTGAACACTGAAGCTTTCTTT. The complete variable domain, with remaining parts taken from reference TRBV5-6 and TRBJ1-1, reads DAGVTQSPTHLIKTRGQQVTLRCSPKSGHDTVSWYQQALGQGPQFIFQYYEEEERQRGNFPDRFSGHQFPNYSSELNVNALLLGDSALYLCASSLDGFTVNTEAFFGQGTRLTVV.

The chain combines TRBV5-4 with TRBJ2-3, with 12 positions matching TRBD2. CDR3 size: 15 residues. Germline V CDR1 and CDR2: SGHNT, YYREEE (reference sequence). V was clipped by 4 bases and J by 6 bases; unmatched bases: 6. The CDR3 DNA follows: TGTGCCAGCAGCATGACTAGCGGGAGTTTGGATACGCAGTATTTT. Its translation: CASSMTSGSLDTQYF.

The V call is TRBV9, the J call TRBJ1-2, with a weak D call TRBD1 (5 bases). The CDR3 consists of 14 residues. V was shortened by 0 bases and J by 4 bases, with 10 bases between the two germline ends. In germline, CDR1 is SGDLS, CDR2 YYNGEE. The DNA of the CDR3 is TGTGCCAGCAGCGTAGTGGGGACGGCCTATGGCTACACCTTC. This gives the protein CASSVVGTAYGYTF.

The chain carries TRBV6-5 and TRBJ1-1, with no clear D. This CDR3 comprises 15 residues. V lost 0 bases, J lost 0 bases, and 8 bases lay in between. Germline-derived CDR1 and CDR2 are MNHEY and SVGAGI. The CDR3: CASSYSKILNTEAFF. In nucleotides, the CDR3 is TGTGCCAGCAGTTACTCGAAAATCTTGAACACTGAAGCTTTCTTT.

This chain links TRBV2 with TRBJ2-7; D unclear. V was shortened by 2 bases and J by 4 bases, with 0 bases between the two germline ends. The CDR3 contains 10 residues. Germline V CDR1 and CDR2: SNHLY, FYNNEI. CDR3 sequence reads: CASSEYEQYF. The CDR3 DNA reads TGTGCCAGCAGTGAATACGAGCAGTACTTC.